This T cell receptor beta chain comes out of a study of regulatory T cells in long-lasting Graves disease (dated by TCRdb to about 2021). In terms of the full investigation: In the newly diagnosed Graves' disease group, patients had been taking antithyroid drugs for less than 3 months. Patients with persistent Graves' disease were compared with patients with newly diagnosed Graves' disease using TCR sequencing and RNA sequencing of peripheral blood. The study was registered as a clinical trial and conducted in China. A total of about 33 samples underwent TCR sequencing, from about 13 patients with persistent Graves' disease and around 20 patients with newly diagnosed Graves' disease.

Beyond this particular receptor, the publication reports: Lower TCR Shannon entropy and fewer highly expanded clones were observed in persistent Graves' disease patients than in newly diagnosed patients, which suggested clonal expansion. Because the primary lesion, thyroid tissue, could not be accessed, the study looked at peripheral blood alone. A larger number of public clonotypes was shared among persistent patients (approximately 3,000) than among newly diagnosed patients (approximately 930). Sequencing and analysis were limited to the TCR beta chain. The authors acknowledged the small sample size as a limitation that may reduce accuracy. Persistent disease showed preferential use of TRBV28, TRBJ1-2 and TRBJ2-5, whereas newly diagnosed disease favored TRBV20-1 and TRBJ2-1.

Preparation of the library involved multiplex PCR. The run used an Illumina HiSeq 4000. iRepertoire HTBI primers and Arm-PCR amplification of CDR3 regions were used to construct TCR beta libraries. PCR products were gel purified before sequencing. Per the source publication's procedure: Across samples, 60 to 75 TRBV and approximately 15 TRBJ segments were identified and used for gene usage analysis of CDR3 amino acid clonotypes. Filtered high-quality paired reads were merged into contigs using COPE and FqMerger. Contigs were aligned with BLAST to IMGT TRBV, TRBD and TRBJ reference genes, and CDR3 was defined per IMGT. Clonotypes above 0.1% frequency were classified as highly expanded clones. Repertoire diversity was measured by Shannon entropy, and V-J evenness by the Gini coefficient. Public clonotypes were defined as clonotypes shared by more than one individual. Using fastp at Q25 and MiXCR, TCRdb reprocessed the public reads and kept productive beta chains. Merged by CDR3 protein, the rows form single entries marked with the most common genes and DNA. These V and J calls are TCRdb output, not the study's own analysis. The sample contains approximately 560,000 distinct CDR3 sequences, roughly a sixth of them found a single time. The ten top clones hold approximately 12% of the sample.

At least ten counts were recorded for this clonotype. The target of this receptor is not known. No base quality information exists; no much larger clone differs at one position. Counted from cysteine to phenylalanine, this CDR3 has 13 amino acids. The CDR3 DNA has 39 bases and is translated from base 1. CDR1 and CDR2 are drawn from the germline V gene (reference sequence): LNHNV, YYDKDF. V is cut by 0 bases and J by 2 bases, and the space between the germline ends is 4 bases. The label giving this sample's time point can be read as: newly diagnosed GD, antithyroid drugs for less than 3 months. RNA was extracted from PBMCs in TRIzol for both TCR sequencing and RNA sequencing. The diagnosis of Graves' disease was made according to American Thyroid Association guidelines. Recruitment of patients was carried out at an endocrinology department in Xi'an, China. Each patient gave approximately 8.8 milliliters of peripheral blood, collected in an EDTA anticoagulant tube. Ficoll Paque Plus density gradient separation was used to isolate PBMCs, and no further T cell sorting was done. RNA quality was checked with an Agilent 2100 Bioanalyzer and agarose gel, and concentration with a NanoDrop 2000.

These same records also appear under a second study, on T cells in Graves' hyperthyroidism and ophthalmopathy. The second paper further reports: Stable Graves' hyperthyroidism was defined as the absence of progression to ophthalmopathy over 18 months of follow-up. Hyperthyroidism patients were newly diagnosed, with disease duration under 2 months, and aged 18 to 65 years. Any patient with an uncontrolled infection, another autoimmune disease, pregnancy or lactation was excluded. Diagnoses relied on clinical symptoms, serum thyroxine and TRAb, thyroid ultrasound and orbital computed tomography. The TCR CDR3 was subjected to a first round of RT-PCR using the HTBI primer set and the Qiagen OneStep RT-PCR kit. Most expanded thyroid clonotypes (frequency above 0.001) were also found in blood, which suggests that blood repertoires may mirror thyroid immune responses. A 13 V-J signature model separated ophthalmopathy from stable hyperthyroidism, with 87.88% sensitivity and approximately 81% specificity in cross-validation and 80%/75% in testing. In validation, progression to ophthalmopathy was predicted by the model with 70.59% sensitivity and under 85% specificity, a median of about 6 months before onset. To identify distinguishing TCR V-J signatures, a discovery cohort of 90 to 100 patients was used, comprising roughly 45 with Graves' ophthalmopathy and 57 with stable Graves' hyperthyroidism. An independent validation cohort of around 19 hyperthyroidism patients and about 15 patients who later progressed to ophthalmopathy tested prospective prediction of ophthalmopathy. The roughly 94 discovery patients were randomly divided into training and test sets at a 7:3 ratio. The study also compared thyroid tissue and blood T-cell repertoires from five or six Graves' hyperthyroidism patients. Following sampling, methimazole starting at 30 mg daily was given to hyperthyroidism patients, and high-dose intravenous methylprednisolone was given to ophthalmopathy patients. A second multiplex PCR round built the libraries, followed by size selection and purification. The libraries were sequenced on an Illumina HiSeq2000 using paired-end 100 bp reads. SOAPnuke was used to process the raw data, with reads discarded if the reads contained adapters or uncalled bases, had a mean Phred below 15, or lacked an exact constant-primer or identifier match. COPE v1.2.5 was used to merge high-quality paired reads, and clonotypes were defined as unique nucleotide sequences. MiTCR v1.1 was used to align clonotypes to the IMGT TRBV, TRBD and TRBJ reference segments. The analysis was restricted to V-J combinations with a frequency above 0.0001, which together covered 99% to 99.2% of the repertoires. The TCS score was defined as the ratio of F50 (clonal expansion) to E x V (chaos), calculated using BLOSUM62-based TCRdist between CDR3 peptides within each V-J. Welch's t-statistics and random forest reduced just over 500 V-J features to roughly 13, which were used in a naive Bayes classifier (R e1071). Sample size was not statistically predetermined, and investigators were not blinded to group allocation. The paper reports TCR Vbeta CDR3 sequencing of some 140 peripheral blood samples: approximately 41 ophthalmopathy, 70 to 85 hyperthyroidism and 17 progressor patients.

The sequenced sample was peripheral blood mononuclear cells (PBMCs), obtained at new diagnosis, from a patient treated with antithyroid drugs. The receptor chain draws on TRBV15 and TRBJ1-1; the D gene cannot be resolved reliably. The TCR sequence derives from a man in his late teens or twenties with Graves disease. Donor details come from another sample of the same person, matched by shared clones. CDR3 sequence: CATSRDLNTEAFF. Here is the DNA: TGTGCCACCAGCAGAGATTTAAACACTGAAGCTTTCTTT.